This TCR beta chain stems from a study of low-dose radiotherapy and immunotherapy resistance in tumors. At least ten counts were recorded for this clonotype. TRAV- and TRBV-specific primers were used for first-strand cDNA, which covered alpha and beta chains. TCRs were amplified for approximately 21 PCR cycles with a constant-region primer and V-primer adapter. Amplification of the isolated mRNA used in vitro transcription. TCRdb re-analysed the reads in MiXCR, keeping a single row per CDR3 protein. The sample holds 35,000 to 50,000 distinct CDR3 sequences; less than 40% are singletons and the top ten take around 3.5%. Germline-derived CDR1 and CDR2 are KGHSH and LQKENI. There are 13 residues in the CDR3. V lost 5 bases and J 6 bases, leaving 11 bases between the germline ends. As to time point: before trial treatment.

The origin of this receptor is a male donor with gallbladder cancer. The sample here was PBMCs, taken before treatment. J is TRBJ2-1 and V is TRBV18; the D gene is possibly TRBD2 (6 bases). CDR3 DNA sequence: TGTGCCAGCTCAGCCATGGAGGGCAATGAGCAGTTCTTC. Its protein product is CASSAMEGNEQFF.